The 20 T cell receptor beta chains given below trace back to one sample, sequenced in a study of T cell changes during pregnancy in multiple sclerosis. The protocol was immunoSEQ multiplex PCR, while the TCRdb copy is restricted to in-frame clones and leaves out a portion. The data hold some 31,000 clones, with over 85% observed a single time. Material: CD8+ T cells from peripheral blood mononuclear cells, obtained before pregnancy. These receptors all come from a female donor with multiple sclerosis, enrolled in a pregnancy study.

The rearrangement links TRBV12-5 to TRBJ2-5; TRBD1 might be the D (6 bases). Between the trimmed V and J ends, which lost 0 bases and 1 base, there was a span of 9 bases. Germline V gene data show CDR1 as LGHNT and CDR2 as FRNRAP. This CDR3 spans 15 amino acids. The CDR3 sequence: CASGLVGDIQETQYF. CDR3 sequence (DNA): TGTGCTAGTGGTTTGGTGGGGGACATCCAAGAGACCCAGTACTTC.

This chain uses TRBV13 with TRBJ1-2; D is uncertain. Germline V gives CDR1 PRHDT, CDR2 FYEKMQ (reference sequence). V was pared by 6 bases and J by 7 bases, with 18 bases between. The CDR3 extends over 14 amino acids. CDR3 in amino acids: CASSPGPPEGGYTF. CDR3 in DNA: TGTGCCAGCAGTCCCGGTCCCCCCGAGGGTGGCTACACCTTC.

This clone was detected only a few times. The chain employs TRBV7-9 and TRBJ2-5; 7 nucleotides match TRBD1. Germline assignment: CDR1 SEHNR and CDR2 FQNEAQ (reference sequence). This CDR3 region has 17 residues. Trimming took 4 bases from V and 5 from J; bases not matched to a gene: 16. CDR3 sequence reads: CASSSPGGLQGTETQYF. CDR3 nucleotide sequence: TGTGCCAGCAGCTCCCCCGGCGGATTACAGGGGACGGAGACCCAGTACTTC. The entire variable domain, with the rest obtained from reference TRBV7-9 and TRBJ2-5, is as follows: DTGVSQNPRHKITKRGQNVTFRCDPISEHNRLYWYRQTLGQGPEFLTYFQNEAQLEKSRLLSDRFSAERPKGSFSTLEIQRTEQGDSAMYLCASSSPGGLQGTETQYFGPGTRLLVL.

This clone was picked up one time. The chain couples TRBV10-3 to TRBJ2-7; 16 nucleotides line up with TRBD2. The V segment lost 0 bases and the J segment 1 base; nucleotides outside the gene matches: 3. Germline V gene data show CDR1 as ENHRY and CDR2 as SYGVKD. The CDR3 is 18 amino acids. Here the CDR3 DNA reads TGTGCCATCAGTGAGTCGGGACTAGCGGGAGGGTCGTCCTACGAGCAGTACTTC. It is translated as CAISESGLAGGSSYEQYF.

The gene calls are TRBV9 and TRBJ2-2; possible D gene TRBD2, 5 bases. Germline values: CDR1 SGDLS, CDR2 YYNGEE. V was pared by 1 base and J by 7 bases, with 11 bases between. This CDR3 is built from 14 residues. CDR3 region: CASSVYGENGELFF. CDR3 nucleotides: TGTGCCAGCAGCGTATACGGGGAAAACGGGGAGCTGTTTTTT.

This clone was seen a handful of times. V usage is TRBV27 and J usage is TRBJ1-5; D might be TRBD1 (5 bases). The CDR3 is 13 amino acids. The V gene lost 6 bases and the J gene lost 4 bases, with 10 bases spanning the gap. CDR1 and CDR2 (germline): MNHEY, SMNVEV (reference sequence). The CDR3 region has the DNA TGTGCCAGCAGGCTTGGGGCGAATCAGCCCCAGCATTTT. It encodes CASRLGANQPQHF.

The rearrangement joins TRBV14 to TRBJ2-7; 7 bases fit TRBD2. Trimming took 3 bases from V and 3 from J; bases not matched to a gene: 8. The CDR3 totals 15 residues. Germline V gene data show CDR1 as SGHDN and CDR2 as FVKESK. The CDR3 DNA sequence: TGTGCCAGCAGCCAGATGGCGGGAGCTGGCTACGAGCAGTACTTC. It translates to CASSQMAGAGYEQYF.

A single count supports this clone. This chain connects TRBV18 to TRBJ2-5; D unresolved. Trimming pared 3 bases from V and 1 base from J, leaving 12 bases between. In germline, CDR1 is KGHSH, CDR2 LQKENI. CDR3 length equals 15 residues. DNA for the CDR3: TGTGCCAGCTCACCGTTTCAGGATACCCAAGAGACCCAGTACTTC. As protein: CASSPFQDTQETQYF. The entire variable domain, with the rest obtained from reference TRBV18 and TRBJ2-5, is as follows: NAGVMQNPRHLVRRRGQEARLRCSPMKGHSHVYWYRQLPEEGLKFMVYLQKENIIDESGMPKERFSAEFPKEGPSILRIQQVVRGDSAAYFCASSPFQDTQETQYFGPGTRLLVL.

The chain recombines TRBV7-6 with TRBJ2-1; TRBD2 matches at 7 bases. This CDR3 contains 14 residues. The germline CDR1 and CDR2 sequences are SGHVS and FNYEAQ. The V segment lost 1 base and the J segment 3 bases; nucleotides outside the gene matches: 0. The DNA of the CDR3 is TGTGCCAGCAGCTTAGGGACTAGCTACAATGAGCAGTTCTTC. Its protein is CASSLGTSYNEQFF.

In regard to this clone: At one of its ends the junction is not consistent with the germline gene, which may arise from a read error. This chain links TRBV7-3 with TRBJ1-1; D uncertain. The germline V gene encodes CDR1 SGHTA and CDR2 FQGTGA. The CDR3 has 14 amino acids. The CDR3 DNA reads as TGTGCCAGCAGATTAAGCGGGATGGACACTGAAGCTTTCTTT. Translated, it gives CASRLSGMDTEAFF.

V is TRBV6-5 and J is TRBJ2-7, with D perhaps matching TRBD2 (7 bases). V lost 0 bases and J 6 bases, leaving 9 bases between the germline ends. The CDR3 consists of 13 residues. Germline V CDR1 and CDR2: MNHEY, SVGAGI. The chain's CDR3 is CASSYSGGVEQYF. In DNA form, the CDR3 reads TGTGCCAGCAGTTACTCAGGGGGGGTCGAGCAGTACTTC.

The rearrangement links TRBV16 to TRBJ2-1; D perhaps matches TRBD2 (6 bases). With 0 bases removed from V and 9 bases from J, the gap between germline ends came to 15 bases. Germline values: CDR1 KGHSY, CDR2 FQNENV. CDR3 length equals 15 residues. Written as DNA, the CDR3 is TGTGCCAGCAGCCAATCGGGAATAGCGGACCCTGAGCAGTTCTTC. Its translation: CASSQSGIADPEQFF.

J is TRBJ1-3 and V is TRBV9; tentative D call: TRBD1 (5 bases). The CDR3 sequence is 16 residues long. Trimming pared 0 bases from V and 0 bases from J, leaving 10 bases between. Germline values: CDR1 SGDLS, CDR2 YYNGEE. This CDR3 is CASSVDRTISGNTIYF. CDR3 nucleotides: TGTGCCAGCAGCGTAGACAGGACAATCTCTGGAAACACCATATATTTT.

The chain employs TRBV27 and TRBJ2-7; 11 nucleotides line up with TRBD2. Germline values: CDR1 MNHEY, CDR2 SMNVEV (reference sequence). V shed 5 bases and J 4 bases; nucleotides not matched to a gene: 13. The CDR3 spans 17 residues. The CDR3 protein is CASSPAGLAGGIYEQYF. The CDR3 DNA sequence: TGTGCCAGCAGTCCCGCCGGGCTAGCGGGAGGTATTTACGAGCAGTACTTC.

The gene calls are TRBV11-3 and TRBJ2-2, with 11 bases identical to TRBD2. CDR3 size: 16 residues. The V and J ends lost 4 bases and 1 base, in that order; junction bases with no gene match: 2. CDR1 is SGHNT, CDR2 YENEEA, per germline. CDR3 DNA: TGTGCCAGCAGCTCTGGACTAGCGGGGAACACCGGGGAGCTGTTTTTT. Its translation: CASSSGLAGNTGELFF. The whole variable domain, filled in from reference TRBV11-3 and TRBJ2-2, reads EAGVVQSPRYKIIEKKQPVAFWCNPISGHNTLYWYLQNLGQGPELLIRYENEEAVDDSQLPKDRFSAERLKGVDSTLKIQPAELGDSAVYLCASSSGLAGNTGELFFGEGSRLTVL.

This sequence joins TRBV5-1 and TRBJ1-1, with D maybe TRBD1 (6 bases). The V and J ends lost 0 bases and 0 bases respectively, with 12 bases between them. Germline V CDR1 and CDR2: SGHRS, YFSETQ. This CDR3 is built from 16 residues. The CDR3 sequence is CASSLVAGALNTEAFF. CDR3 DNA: TGCGCCAGCAGCTTGGTAGCAGGGGCGTTGAACACTGAAGCTTTCTTT.

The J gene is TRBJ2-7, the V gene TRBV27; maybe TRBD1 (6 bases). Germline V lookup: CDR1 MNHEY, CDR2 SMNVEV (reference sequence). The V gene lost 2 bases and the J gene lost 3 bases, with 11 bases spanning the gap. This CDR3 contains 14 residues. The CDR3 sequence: CASSLRQDLYEQYF. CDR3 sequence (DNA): TGTGCCAGCAGTTTAAGACAGGACCTCTACGAGCAGTACTTC.

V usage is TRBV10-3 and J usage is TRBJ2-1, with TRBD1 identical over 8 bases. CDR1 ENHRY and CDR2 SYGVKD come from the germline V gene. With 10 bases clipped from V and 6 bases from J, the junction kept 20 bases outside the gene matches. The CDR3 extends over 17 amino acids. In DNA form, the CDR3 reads TGTGCCACCCGTCCCGGGACAGGAATGGTCGACGCCAATGAGCAGTTCTTC. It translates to CATRPGTGMVDANEQFF.

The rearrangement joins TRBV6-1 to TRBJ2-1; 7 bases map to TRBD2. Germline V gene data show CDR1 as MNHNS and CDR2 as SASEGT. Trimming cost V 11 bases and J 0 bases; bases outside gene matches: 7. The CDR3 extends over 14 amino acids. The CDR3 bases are TGTGCCGGAAGGGGCGGGAGCTCCTACAATGAGCAGTTCTTC. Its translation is CAGRGGSSYNEQFF.

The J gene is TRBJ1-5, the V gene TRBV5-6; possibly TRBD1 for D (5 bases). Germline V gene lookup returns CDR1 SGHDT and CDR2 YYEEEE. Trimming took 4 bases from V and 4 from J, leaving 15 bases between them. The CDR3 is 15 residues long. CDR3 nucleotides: TGTGCCAGCAGCCCGAACGGGGGGGGGAATCAGCCCCAGCATTTT. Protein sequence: CASSPNGGGNQPQHF.